This T cell receptor beta chain came from a study of T cells after yellow fever vaccination. Synthesis of TCR cDNA relied on 5'RACE template switching, which attached a universal primer site and UMIs. Each CDR3 protein gets one entry after TCRdb re-called the 5' RACE reads with MiXCR. There are about 94,000 distinct CDR3 sequences in the sample; about 8.4% occur only once, and approximately 15% lies in the top ten. Germline CDR1 is MNHEY and CDR2 is SMNVEV (reference sequence). The ends were cut back, 8 bases at V and 1 base at J, with 11 bases in the middle. CDR3 size: 14 residues. Study results and caveats: Weaker, the secondary response peaked sooner, at day 5 versus 15.

V gene TRBV27 combines with J gene TRBJ2-2; D perhaps matches TRBD2 (5 bases). This specimen was CD8+ T cells not binding an NS4B(214-222) dextramer, sorted from PBMCs, taken roughly 15 days after the first yellow fever vaccination. The receptor comes from a man aged 18 to 30 who received the YFV17D yellow fever vaccine. The CDR3 here is CASRLGVNTGELFF. The CDR3 region has the DNA TGTGCCAGCCGACTCGGGGTGAACACCGGGGAGCTGTTTTTT.